This T cell receptor beta chain was recorded in a study of blood T cell repertoires in COVID-19. Germline CDR1 LGHDT, CDR2 YNNKEL (reference sequence). The CDR3 totals 16 residues. Concerning this clone: Germline is not matched at one junction end, which may reflect a read error.

Source study methods: Amplifying reference gene primers gave estimates of nucleated cell counts. TCRdb's copy holds only in-frame clones and misses some; the assay was immunoSEQ multiplex PCR. The V and J calls and clone size were taken over from that table, and D and trimming were inferred from the DNA. The sample records under 500,000 clones, 85% to 90% being singletons. Sequences were obtained from peripheral blood. The chain recombines TRBV3-1 (or the pseudogene TRBV3-2) with TRBJ2-1, with 10 bases that match TRBD2. This clonotype was obtained from a woman aged 30 to 39 with acute or convalescent COVID-19. CDR3 nucleotide sequence: TGTGCCAACAGCCAAGATGTAAGCGGGGGGGCCGGGAGAAAGTTCTTC. This sequence encodes CANSQDVSGGAGRKFF.